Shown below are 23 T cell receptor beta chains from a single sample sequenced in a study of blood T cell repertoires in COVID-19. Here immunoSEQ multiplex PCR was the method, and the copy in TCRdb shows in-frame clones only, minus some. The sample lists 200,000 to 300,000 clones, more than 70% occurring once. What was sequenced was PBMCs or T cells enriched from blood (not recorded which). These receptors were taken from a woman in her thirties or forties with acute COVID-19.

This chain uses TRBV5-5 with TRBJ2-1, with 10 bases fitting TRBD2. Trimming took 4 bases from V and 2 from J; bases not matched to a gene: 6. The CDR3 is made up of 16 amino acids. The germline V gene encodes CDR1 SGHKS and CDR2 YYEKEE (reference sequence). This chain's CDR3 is CASSDILAGTYNEQFF. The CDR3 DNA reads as TGTGCCAGCAGCGACATACTAGCGGGAACCTACAATGAGCAGTTCTTC.

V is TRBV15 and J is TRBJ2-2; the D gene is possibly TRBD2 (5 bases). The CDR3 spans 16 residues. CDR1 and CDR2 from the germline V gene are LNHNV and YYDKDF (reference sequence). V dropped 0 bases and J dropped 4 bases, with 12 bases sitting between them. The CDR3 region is CATSRDRLATTGELFF. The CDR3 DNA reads TGTGCCACCAGCAGAGATCGATTAGCGACCACCGGGGAGCTGTTTTTT.

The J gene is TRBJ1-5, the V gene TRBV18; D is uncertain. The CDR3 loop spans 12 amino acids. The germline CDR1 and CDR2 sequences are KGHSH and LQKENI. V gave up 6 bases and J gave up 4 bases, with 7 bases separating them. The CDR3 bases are TGTGCCAGCTCGCGTCCGAATCAGCCCCAGCATTTT. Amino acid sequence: CASSRPNQPQHF.

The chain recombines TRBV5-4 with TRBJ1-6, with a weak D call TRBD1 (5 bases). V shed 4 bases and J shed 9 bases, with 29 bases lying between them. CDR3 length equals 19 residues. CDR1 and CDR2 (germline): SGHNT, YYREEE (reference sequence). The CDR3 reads CASSTAPSTDRTSGSPLHF. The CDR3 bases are TGTGCCAGCAGCACCGCTCCTTCCACTGACAGAACTAGCGGTTCACCCCTCCACTTT.

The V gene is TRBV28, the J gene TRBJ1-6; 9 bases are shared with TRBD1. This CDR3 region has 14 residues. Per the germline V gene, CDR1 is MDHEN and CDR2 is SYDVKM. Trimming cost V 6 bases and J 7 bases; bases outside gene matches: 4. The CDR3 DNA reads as TGTGCCAGCAGCCGAGGGACAGGGAATTCACCCCTCCACTTT. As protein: CASSRGTGNSPLHF.

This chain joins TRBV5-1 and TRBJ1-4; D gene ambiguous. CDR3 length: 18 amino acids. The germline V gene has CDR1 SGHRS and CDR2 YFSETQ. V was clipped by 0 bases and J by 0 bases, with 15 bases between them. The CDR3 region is CASSLVGGSSATNEKLFF. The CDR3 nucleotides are TGCGCCAGCAGCTTGGTCGGAGGTTCTTCGGCAACTAATGAAAAACTGTTTTTT.

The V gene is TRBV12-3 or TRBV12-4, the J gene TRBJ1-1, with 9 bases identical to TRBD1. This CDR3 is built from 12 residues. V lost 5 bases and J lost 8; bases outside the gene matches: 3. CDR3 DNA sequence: TGTGCCAGCAGTACAGGGGGCGAGGAAGCTTTCTTT. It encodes CASSTGGEEAFF.

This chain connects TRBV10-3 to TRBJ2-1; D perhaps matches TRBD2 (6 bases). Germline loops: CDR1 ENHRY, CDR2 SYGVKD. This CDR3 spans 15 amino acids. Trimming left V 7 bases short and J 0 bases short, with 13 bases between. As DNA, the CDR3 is TGTGCCATCATGAGGGGACTCAGCTCCTACAATGAGCAGTTCTTC. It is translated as CAIMRGLSSYNEQFF.

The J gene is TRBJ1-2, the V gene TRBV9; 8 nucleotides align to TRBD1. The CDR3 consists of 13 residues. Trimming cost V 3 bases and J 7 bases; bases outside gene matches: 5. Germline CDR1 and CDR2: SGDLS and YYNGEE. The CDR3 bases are TGTGCCAGCAGCGAAGACAGGGGAGGTGGCTACACCTTC. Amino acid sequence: CASSEDRGGGYTF.

The CDR3 reads CASSLMMAGGTGELFF. In DNA form, the CDR3 reads TGCGCCAGCAGCTTGATGATGGCAGGAGGCACCGGGGAGCTGTTTTTT. This chain uses TRBV5-1 with TRBJ2-2; D perhaps matches TRBD2 (5 bases). The CDR3 runs to 16 residues. Trimming took off 1 base at V and 4 bases at J, with 14 bases between the two ends. CDR1 is SGHRS, CDR2 YFSETQ, per germline.

The CDR3 loop is CASSPRQGRTEAFF. Here the CDR3 DNA reads TGTGCCAGCAGTCCCAGACAGGGAAGGACTGAAGCTTTCTTT. The chain carries TRBV27 and TRBJ1-1, with 7 bases lining up with TRBD1. The CDR3 is made up of 14 amino acids. In germline, CDR1 is MNHEY, CDR2 SMNVEV (reference sequence). The junction had 8 bases not matched to a gene; V was cut back by 5 bases and J by 5 bases.

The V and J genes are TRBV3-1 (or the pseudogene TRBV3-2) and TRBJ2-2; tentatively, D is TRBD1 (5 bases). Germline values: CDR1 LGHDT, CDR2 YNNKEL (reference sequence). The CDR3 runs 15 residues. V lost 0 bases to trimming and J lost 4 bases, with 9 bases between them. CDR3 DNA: TGTGCCAGCAGCCAAGACGAGGACATCACCGGGGAGCTGTTTTTT. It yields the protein CASSQDEDITGELFF.

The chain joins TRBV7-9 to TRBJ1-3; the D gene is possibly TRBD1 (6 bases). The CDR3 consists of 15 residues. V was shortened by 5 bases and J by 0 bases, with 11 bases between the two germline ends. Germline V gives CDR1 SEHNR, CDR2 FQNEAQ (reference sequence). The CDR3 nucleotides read TGTGCCAGCAGCCCTACGGACAGCTCTGGAAACACCATATATTTT. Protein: CASSPTDSSGNTIYF. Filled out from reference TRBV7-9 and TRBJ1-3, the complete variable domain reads DTGVSQNPRHKITKRGQNVTFRCDPISEHNRLYWYRQTLGQGPEFLTYFQNEAQLEKSRLLSDRFSAERPKGSFSTLEIQRTEQGDSAMYLCASSPTDSSGNTIYFGEGSWLTVV.

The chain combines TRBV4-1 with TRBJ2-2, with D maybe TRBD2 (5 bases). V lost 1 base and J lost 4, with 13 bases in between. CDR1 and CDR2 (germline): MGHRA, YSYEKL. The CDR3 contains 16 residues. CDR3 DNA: TGCGCCAGCAGCCAAGTTACTCGCGGGTCCACCGGGGAGCTGTTTTTT. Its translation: CASSQVTRGSTGELFF.

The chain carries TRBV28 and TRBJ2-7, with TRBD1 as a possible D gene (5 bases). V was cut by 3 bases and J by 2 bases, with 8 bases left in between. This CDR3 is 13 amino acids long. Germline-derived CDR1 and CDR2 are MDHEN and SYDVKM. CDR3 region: CASSLDTTYEQYF. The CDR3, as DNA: TGTGCCAGCAGTTTGGACACTACCTACGAGCAGTACTTC.

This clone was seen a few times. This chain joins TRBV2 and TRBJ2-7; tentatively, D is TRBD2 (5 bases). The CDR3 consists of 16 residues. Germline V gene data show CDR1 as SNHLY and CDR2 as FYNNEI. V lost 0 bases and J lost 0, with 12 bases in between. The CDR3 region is CASSEAGEILSYEQYV. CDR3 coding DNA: TGTGCCAGCAGTGAAGCGGGAGAAATACTCTCCTACGAGCAGTACGTC.

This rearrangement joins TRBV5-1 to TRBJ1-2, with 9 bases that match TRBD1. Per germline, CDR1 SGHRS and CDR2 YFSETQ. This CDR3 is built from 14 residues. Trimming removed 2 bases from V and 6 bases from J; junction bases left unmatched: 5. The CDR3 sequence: CASSFRDREDGYTF. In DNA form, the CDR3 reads TGCGCCAGCAGCTTTAGGGACAGGGAAGATGGCTACACCTTC.

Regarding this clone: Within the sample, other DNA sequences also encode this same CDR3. Here the CDR3 DNA reads TGTGCCAGCAGCGTAGGTTCAGCCTACAATGAGCAGTTCTTC. Its protein is CASSVGSAYNEQFF. J is TRBJ2-1 and V is TRBV9; no clear D. Germline V lookup: CDR1 SGDLS, CDR2 YYNGEE. Trimming took 0 bases from V and 2 from J, leaving 6 bases between them. The CDR3 is made up of 14 amino acids.

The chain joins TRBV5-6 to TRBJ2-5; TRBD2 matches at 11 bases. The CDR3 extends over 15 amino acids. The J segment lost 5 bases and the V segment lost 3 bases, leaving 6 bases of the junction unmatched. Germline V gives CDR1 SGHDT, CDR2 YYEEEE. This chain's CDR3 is CASSSLAGAGETQYF. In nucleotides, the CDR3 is TGTGCCAGCAGCTCACTAGCGGGAGCTGGCGAGACCCAGTACTTC.

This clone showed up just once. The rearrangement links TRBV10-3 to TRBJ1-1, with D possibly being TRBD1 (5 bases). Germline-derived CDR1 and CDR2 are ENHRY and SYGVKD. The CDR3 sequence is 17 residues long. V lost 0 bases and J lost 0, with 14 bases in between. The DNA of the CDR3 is TGTGCCATCAGTGAGTCGAAGGCAGGGCCTCTGAACACTGAAGCTTTCTTT. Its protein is CAISESKAGPLNTEAFF.

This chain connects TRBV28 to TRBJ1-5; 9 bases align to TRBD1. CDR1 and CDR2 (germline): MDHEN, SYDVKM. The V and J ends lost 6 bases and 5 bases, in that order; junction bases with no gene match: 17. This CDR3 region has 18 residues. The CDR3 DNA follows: TGTGCCAGCAGGGAGGGCTCTAGAAGGACAGGGGCAGATCAGCCCCAGCATTTT. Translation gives CASREGSRRTGADQPQHF.

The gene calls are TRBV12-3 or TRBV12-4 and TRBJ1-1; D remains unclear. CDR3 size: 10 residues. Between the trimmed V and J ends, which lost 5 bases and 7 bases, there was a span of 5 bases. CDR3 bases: TGTGCCAGCAGTCCGGTTGAAGCTTTCTTT. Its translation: CASSPVEAFF.

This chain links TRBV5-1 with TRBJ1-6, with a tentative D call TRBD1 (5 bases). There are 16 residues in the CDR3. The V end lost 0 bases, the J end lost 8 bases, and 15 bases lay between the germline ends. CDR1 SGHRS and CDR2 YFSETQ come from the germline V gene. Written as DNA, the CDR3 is TGCGCCAGCAGCTTGGATCGGGGGTTGATAGATTCACCCCTCCACTTT. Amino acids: CASSLDRGLIDSPLHF.